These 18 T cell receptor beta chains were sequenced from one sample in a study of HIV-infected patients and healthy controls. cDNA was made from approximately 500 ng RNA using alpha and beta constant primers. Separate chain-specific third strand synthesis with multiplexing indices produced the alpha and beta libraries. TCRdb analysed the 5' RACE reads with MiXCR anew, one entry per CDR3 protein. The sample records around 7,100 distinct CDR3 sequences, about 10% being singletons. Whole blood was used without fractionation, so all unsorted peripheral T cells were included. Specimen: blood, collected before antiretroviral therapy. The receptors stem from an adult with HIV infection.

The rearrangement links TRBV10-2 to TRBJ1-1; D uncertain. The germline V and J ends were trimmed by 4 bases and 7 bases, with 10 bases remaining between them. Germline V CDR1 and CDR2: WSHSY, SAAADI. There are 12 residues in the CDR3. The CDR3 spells CASSGMGNEAFF. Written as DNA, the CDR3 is TGCGCCAGCAGTGGAATGGGGAATGAAGCTTTCTTT.

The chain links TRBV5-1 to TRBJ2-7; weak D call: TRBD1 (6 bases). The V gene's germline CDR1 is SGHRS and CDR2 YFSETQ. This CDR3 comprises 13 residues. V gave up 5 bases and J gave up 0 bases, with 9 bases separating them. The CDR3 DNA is TGCGCCAGCAGGGACAGCCACTCCTACGAGCAGTACTTC. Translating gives CASRDSHSYEQYF.

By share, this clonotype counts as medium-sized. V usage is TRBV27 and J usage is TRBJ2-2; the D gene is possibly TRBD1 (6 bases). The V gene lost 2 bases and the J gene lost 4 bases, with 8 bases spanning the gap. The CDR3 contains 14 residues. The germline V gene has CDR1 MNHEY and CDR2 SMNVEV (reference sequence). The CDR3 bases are TGTGCCAGCAGTTTACAGGGGACCACCGGGGAGCTGTTTTTT. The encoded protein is CASSLQGTTGELFF.

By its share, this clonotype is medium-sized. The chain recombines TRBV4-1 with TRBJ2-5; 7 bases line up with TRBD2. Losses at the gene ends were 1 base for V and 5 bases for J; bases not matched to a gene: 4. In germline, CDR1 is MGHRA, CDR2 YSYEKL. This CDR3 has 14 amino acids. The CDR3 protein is CASSQVAGVETQYF. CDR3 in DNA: TGCGCCAGCAGCCAAGTTGCGGGAGTGGAGACCCAGTACTTC.

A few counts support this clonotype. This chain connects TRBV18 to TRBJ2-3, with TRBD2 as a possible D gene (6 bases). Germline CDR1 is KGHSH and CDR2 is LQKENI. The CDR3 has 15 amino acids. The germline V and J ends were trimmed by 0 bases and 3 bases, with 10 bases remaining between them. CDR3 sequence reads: CASSPPSLATDTQYF. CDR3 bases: TGTGCCAGCTCACCACCAAGTCTAGCGACAGATACGCAGTATTTT. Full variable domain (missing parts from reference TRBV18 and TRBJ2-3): NAGVMQNPRHLVRRRGQEARLRCSPMKGHSHVYWYRQLPEEGLKFMVYLQKENIIDESGMPKERFSAEFPKEGPSILRIQQVVRGDSAAYFCASSPPSLATDTQYFGPGTRLTVL.

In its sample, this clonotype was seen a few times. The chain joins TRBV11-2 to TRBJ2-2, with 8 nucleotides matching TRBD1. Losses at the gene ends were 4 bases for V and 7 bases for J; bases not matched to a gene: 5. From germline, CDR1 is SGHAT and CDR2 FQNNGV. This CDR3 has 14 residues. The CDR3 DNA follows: TGTGCCAGCAGCTATCGGACAGGGATCGGGGAGCTGTTTTTT. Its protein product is CASSYRTGIGELFF.

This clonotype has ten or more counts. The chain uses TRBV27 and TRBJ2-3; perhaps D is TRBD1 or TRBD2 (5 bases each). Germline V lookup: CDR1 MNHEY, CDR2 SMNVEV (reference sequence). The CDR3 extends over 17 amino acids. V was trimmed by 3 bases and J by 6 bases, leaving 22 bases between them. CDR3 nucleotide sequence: TGTGCCAGCAGTTTTTCTGGTGGGGACCGCGCAGGGGATACGCAGTATTTT. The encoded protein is CASSFSGGDRAGDTQYF.

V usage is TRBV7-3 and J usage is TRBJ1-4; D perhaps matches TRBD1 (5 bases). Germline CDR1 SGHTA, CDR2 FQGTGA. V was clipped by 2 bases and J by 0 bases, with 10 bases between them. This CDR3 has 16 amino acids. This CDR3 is CASSLGTASTNEKLFF. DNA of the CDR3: TGTGCCAGCAGCTTAGGGACGGCCTCAACTAATGAAAAACTGTTTTTT.

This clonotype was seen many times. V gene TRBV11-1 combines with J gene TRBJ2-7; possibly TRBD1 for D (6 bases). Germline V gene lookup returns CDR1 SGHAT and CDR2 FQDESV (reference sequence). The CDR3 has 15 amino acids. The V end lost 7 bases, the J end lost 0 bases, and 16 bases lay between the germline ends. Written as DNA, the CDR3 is TGTGCCAGCAAGAGCGTACGAGGGGGCTCCTACGAGCAGTACTTC. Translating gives CASKSVRGGSYEQYF.

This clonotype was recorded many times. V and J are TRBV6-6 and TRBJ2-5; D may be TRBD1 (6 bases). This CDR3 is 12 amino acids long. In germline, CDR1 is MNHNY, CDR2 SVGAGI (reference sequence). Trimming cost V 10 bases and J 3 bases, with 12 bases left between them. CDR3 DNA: TGTGCCACCCATCAGGGGAAAGAGACCCAGTACTTC. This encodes CATHQGKETQYF.

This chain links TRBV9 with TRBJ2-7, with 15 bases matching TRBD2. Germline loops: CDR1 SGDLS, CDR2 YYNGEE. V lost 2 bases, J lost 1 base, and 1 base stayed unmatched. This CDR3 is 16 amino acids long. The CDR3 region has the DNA TGTGCCAGCAGCGTGGGACTAGCGGGGGGTTCCTACGAGCAGTACTTC. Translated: CASSVGLAGGSYEQYF.

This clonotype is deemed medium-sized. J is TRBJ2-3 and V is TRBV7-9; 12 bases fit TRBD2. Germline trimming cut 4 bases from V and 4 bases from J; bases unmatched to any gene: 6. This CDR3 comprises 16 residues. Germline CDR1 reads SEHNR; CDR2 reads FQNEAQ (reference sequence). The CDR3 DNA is TGTGCCAGCAGCTCTCGGACTAGCGGGGTCGCAGATACGCAGTATTTT. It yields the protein CASSSRTSGVADTQYF.

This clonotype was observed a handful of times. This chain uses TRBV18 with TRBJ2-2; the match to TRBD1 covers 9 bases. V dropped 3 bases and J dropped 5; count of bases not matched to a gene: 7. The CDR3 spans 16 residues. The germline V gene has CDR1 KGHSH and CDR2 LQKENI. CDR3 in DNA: TGTGCCAGCTCACCGGACAGGGGCGGAGGGACCGGGGAGCTGTTTTTT. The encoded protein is CASSPDRGGGTGELFF. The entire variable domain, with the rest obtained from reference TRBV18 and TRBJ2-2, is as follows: NAGVMQNPRHLVRRRGQEARLRCSPMKGHSHVYWYRQLPEEGLKFMVYLQKENIIDESGMPKERFSAEFPKEGPSILRIQQVVRGDSAAYFCASSPDRGGGTGELFFGEGSRLTVL.

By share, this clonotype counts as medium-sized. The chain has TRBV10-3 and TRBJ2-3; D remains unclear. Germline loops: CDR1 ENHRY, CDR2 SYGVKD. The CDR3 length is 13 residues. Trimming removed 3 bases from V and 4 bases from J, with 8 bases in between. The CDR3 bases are TGTGCCATCAGTGAATTTAGGGCAGATACGCAGTATTTT. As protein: CAISEFRADTQYF.

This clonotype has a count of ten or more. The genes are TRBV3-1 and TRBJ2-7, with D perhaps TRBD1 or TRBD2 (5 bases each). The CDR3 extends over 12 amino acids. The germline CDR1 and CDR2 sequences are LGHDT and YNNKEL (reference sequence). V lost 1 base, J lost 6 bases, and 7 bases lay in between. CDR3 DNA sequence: TGTGCCAGCAGCCAAGCGGGGCTCGAGCAGTACTTC. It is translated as CASSQAGLEQYF.

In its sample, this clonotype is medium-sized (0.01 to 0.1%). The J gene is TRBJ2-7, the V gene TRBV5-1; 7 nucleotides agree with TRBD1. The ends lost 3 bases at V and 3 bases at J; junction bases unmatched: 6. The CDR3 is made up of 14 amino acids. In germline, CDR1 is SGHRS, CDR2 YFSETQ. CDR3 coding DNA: TGCGCCAGCAGCTGGACCGGGACAGACTACGAGCAGTACTTC. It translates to CASSWTGTDYEQYF.

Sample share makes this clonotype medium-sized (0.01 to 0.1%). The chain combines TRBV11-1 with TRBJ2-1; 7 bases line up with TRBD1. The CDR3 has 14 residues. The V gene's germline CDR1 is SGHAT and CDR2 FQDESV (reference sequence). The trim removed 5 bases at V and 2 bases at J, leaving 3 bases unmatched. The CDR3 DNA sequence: TGTGCCAGCAGCCCGACAGGGCCCTACAATGAGCAGTTCTTC. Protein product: CASSPTGPYNEQFF.

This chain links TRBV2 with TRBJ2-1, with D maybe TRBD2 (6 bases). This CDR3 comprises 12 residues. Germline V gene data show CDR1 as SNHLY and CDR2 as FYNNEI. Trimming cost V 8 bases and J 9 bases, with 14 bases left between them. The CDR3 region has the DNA TGTGCCAGCTTTGGACTAACCAGTGAGCAGTTCTTC. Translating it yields CASFGLTSEQFF.